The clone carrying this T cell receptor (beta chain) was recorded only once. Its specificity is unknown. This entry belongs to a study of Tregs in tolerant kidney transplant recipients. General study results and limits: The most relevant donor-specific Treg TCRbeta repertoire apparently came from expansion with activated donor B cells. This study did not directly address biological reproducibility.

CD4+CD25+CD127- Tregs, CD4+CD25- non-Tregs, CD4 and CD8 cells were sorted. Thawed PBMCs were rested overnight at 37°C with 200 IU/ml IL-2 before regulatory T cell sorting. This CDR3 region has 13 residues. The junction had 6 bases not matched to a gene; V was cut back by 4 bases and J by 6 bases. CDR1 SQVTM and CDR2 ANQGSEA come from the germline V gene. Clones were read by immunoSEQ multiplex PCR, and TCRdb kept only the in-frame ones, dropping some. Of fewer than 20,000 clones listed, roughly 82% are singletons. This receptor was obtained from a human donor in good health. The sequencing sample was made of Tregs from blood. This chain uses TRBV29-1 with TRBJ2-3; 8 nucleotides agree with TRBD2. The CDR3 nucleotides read TGCAGCGTTGCCGGACTAGCCGGGGATACGCAGTATTTT. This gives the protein CSVAGLAGDTQYF.